This TCR beta chain was recovered during a study of early stage breast cancer tumors. Overall study context: Of around 15 invasive breast tumors, about a dozen were hormone receptor-positive, HER2-negative. Eight or nine ER+/PR+/HER2- tumors were invasive ductal; a few were invasive lobular.

Each sample had two DNA replicates, 0.5 to 0.65 ug blood or 1.5 ug tissue. Repertoires were generated with immunoSEQ multiplex PCR, while TCRdb's copy carries only in-frame clones and drops some. In the table there are tens of thousands of clones, under 85% of which are singletons. The sequence was collected from a person in their sixties with breast cancer. The sample taken for sequencing was blood.

The DNA for the CDR3 is TGTGCCAGCAGTTTGGTCGGTGGGGCCAACGTCCTGACTTTC. Amino acid sequence: CASSLVGGANVLTF. This rearrangement joins TRBV27 to TRBJ2-6; D gene uncertain. Germline-derived CDR1 and CDR2 are MNHEY and SMNVEV (reference sequence). Trimming pared 3 bases from V and 3 bases from J, leaving 6 bases between. This CDR3 contains 14 residues. Together with reference TRBV27 and TRBJ2-6, the CDR3 gives the full variable domain: EAQVTQNPRYLITVTGKKLTVTCSQNMNHEYMSWYRQDPGLGLRQIYYSMNVEVTDKGDVPEGYKVSRKEKRNFPLILESPSPNQTSLYFCASSLVGGANVLTFGAGSRLTVL.